This TCR beta chain was retrieved from a study of blood T cell repertoires in COVID-19. Study-wide background: COVID-19 samples collected from the United States, Italy and Spain covered acute and convalescent phases. Nucleic acid was either cDNA or gDNA, and it came from T cells, B-cell-depleted T cells, or PBMCs.

Trimming stripped 5 bases from V and 1 base from J, with 11 bases between. From germline, CDR1 is SEHNR and CDR2 FQNEAQ (reference sequence). The CDR3 sequence is 15 residues long. Study processing details: From reference gene primer amplification, estimates of nucleated cell counts were derived. Generated by immunoSEQ multiplex PCR, the TCRdb table keeps only in-frame clones and is missing some. That table supplies the V and J calls and clone size; D and trimming were determined from the DNA. There are about 300,000 clones in the sample; 88% occur only once, and approximately 7.2% lies in the top ten.

This receptor was obtained from a woman aged 25 to 39 who had recovered from COVID-19. The gene calls are TRBV7-9 and TRBJ2-2; TRBD2 is a possible D gene (6 bases). Sequencing was performed on peripheral blood. The CDR3 region has the DNA TGTGCCAGCAGCCCGGGGACTCGGAACACCGGGGAGCTGTTTTTT. Translated: CASSPGTRNTGELFF.